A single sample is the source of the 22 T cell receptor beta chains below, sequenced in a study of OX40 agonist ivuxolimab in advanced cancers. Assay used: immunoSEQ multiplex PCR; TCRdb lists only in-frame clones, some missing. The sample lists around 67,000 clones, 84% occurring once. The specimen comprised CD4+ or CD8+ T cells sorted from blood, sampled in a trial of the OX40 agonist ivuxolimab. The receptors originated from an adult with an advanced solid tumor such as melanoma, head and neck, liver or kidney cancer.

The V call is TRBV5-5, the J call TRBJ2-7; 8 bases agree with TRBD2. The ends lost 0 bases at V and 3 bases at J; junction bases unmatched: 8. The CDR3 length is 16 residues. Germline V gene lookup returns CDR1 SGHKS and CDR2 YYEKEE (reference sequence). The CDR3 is CASSLVPGGLDYEQYF. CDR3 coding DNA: TGTGCCAGCAGCTTGGTCCCGGGAGGGCTTGACTACGAGCAGTACTTC. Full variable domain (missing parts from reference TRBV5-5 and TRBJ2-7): DAGVTQSPTHLIKTRGQQVTLRCSPISGHKSVSWYQQVLGQGPQFIFQYYEKEERGRGNFPDRFSARQFPNYSSELNVNALLLGDSALYLCASSLVPGGLDYEQYFGPGTRLTVT.

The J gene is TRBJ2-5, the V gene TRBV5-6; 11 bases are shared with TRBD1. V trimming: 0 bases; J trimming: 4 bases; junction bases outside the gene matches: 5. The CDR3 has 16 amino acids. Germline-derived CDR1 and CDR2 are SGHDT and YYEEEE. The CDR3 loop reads CASSLVSDRGRETQYF. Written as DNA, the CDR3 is TGTGCCAGCAGCTTGGTCTCGGACAGGGGGCGAGAGACCCAGTACTTC.

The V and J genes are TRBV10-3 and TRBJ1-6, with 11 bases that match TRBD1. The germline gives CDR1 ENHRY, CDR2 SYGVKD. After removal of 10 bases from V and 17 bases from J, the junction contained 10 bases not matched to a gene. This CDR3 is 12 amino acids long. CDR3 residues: CATWDRGNRFHF. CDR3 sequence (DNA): TGTGCCACCTGGGACAGGGGGAACCGCTTCCACTTT.

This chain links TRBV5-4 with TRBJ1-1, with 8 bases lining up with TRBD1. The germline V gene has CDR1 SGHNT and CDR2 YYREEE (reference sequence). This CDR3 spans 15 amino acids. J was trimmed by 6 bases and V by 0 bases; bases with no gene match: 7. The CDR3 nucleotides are TGTGCCAGCAGCTTGGATGCAGGGGGCTTCGCTGAAGCTTTCTTT. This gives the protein CASSLDAGGFAEAFF. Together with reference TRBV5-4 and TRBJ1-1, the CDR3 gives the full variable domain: ETGVTQSPTHLIKTRGQQVTLRCSSQSGHNTVSWYQQALGQGPQFIFQYYREEENGRGNFPPRFSGLQFPNYSSELNVNALELDDSALYLCASSLDAGGFAEAFFGQGTRLTVV.

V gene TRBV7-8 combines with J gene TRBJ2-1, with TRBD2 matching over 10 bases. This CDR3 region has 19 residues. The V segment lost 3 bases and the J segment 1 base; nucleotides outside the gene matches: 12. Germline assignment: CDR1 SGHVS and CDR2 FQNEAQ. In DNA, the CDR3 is TGTGCCAGCAGCTTGTTGGGTGGCCGACTAGCGGGTTCCTACAATGAGCAGTTCTTC. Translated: CASSLLGGRLAGSYNEQFF.

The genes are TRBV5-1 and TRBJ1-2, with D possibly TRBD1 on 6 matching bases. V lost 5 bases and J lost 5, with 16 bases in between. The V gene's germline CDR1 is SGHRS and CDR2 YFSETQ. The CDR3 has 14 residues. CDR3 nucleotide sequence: TGCGCCAGCAGACCCCGGACAGACTCTTATGGCTACACCTTC. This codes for CASRPRTDSYGYTF.

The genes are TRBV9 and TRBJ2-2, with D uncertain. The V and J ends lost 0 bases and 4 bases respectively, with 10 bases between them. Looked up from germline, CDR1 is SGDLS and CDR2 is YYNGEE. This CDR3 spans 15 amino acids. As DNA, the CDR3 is TGTGCCAGCAGCGTAGCTGGTGATGGCACCGGGGAGCTGTTTTTT. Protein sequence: CASSVAGDGTGELFF.

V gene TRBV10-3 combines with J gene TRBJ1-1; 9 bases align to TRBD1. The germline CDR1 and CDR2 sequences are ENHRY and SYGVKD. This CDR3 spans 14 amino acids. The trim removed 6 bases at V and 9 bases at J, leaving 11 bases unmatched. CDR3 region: CAISGVGQGQQAFF. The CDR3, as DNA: TGTGCCATCAGCGGCGTGGGACAGGGTCAGCAAGCTTTCTTT.

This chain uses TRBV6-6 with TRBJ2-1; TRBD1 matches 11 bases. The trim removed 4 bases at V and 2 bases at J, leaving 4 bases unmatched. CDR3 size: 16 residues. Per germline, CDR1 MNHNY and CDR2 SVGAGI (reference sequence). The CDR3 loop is CASSSPGQGAYNEQFF. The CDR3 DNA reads TGTGCCAGCAGTTCCCCGGGACAGGGGGCCTACAATGAGCAGTTCTTC.

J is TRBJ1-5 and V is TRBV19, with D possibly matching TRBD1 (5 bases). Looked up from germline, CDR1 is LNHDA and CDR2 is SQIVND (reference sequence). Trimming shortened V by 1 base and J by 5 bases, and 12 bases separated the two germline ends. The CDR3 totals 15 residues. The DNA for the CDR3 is TGTGCCAGTAGTATAGGTCGGGGGTTCTATCAGCCCCAGCATTTT. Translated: CASSIGRGFYQPQHF.

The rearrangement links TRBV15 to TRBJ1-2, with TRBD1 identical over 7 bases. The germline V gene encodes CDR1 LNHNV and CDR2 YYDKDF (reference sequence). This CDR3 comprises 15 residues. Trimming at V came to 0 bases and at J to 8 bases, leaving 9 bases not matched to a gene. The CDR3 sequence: CATSREQVQGRGYTF. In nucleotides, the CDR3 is TGTGCCACCAGCAGAGAACAAGTACAGGGGCGAGGCTACACCTTC.

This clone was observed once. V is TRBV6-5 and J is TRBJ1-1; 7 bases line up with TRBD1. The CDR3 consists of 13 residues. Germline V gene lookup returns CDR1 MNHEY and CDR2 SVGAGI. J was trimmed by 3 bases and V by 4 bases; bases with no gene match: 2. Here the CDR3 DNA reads TGTGCCAGCAGTTGGGACAGTTACACTGAAGCTTTCTTT. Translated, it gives CASSWDSYTEAFF.

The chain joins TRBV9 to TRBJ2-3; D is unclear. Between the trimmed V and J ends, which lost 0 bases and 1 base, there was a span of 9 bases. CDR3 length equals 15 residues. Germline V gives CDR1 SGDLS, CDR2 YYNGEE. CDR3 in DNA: TGTGCCAGCAGCGTAGGCAGACTGGGCACAGATACGCAGTATTTT. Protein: CASSVGRLGTDTQYF.

The CDR3 DNA sequence: TGTGCCAGCAGCTTGATGGGACAGGGTAGCGAGCAGTACTTC. It is translated as CASSLMGQGSEQYF. V and J are TRBV5-4 and TRBJ2-7; TRBD1 aligns across 9 bases. With V trimmed by 1 base and J by 6 bases, 5 bases remained unmatched. The germline V gene encodes CDR1 SGHNT and CDR2 YYREEE (reference sequence). The CDR3 spans 14 residues.

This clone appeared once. The CDR3 DNA is TGTGCCAGCAGCGTTGGGTCTAGCGGGGGGATCCAAGAGACCCAGTACTTC. This codes for CASSVGSSGGIQETQYF. The chain employs TRBV9 and TRBJ2-5; TRBD2 agrees at 11 bases. From germline, CDR1 is SGDLS and CDR2 YYNGEE. The trim removed 2 bases at V and 1 base at J, leaving 7 bases unmatched. The CDR3 is 17 amino acids.

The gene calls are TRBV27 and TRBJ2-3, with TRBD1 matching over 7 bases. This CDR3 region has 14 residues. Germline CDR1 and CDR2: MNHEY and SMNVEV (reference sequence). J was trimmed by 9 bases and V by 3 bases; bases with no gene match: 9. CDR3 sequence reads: CASSFVSQGDTQYF. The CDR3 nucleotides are TGTGCCAGCAGTTTTGTAAGCCAGGGGGACACGCAGTATTTT.

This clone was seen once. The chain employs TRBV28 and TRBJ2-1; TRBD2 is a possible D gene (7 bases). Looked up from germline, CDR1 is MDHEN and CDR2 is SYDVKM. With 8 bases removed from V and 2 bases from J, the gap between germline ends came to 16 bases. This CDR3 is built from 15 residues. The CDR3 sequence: CASSAAGAPYNEQFF. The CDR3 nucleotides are TGTGCCAGCTCCGCCGCGGGGGCCCCCTACAATGAGCAGTTCTTC.

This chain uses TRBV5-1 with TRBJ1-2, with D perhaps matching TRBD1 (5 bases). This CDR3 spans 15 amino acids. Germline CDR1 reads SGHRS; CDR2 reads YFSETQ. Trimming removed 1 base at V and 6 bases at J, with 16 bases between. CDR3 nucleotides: TGCGCCAGCAGCTTGCCCAGGGTCCCGAACGATGGCTACACCTTC. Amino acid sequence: CASSLPRVPNDGYTF.

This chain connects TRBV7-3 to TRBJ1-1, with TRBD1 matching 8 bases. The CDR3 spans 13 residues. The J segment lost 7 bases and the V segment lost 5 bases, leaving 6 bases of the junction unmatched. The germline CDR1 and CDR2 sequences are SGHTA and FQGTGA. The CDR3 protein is CASSDRTGFEAFF. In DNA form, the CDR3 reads TGTGCCAGCAGCGATAGGACAGGGTTTGAAGCTTTCTTT.

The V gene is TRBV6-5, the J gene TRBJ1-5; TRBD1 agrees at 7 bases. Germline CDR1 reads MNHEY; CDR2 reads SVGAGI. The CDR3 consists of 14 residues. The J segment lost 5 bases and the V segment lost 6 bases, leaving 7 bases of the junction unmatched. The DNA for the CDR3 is TGTGCCAGCAGCCCCTACAGGGGTGATCAGCCCCAGCATTTT. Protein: CASSPYRGDQPQHF.

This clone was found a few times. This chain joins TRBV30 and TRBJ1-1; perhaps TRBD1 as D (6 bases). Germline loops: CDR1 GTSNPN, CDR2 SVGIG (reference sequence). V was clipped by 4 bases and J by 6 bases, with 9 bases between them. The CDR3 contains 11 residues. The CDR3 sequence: CAWINRAEAFF. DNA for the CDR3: TGTGCCTGGATCAACAGGGCTGAAGCTTTCTTT.

DNA of the CDR3: TGTGCCAGCAGCGTAGGGGCGTCGGGGGCCCTAGCCAAAAACATTCAGTACTTC. This translates into CASSVGASGALAKNIQYF. The V gene is TRBV9, the J gene TRBJ2-4, with D perhaps being TRBD1 or TRBD2 (6 bases each). Germline V lookup: CDR1 SGDLS, CDR2 YYNGEE. V was pared by 0 bases and J by 0 bases, with 16 bases between. The CDR3 length is 18 residues.